Listed below are T cell receptor beta chains from one sample, sequenced in a study of OX40 agonist ivuxolimab in advanced cancers. The repertoire was sequenced with immunoSEQ multiplex PCR; TCRdb's copy has only in-frame clones and lacks some. Of tens of thousands of clones listed, approximately 84% are singletons. The sequencing used CD4+ or CD8+ T cells sorted from blood, collected in a trial of the OX40 agonist ivuxolimab. Receptor source: an adult with an advanced solid tumor such as melanoma, head and neck, liver or kidney cancer. Each CDR3 is given with its conserved first and last residue. A D gene is named only where the DNA matches it firmly. Clone size, where shown, is once, few, many, or a class for clones that have expanded.

J gene: TRBJ2-7
V gene: TRBV5-1
clone size: -
D gene: -
CDR3 DNA: TGCGCCAGCAGCTTTGTTGCAGGGACTTCCTACGAGCAGTACTTC
CDR3 protein: CASSFVAGTSYEQYF

J gene: TRBJ1-1
V gene: TRBV4-1
clone size: -
D gene: -
CDR3 DNA: TGCGCCAGCAGCCTCGAGGGGCAGTTGAACACTGAAGCTTTCTTT
CDR3 protein: CASSLEGQLNTEAFF

J gene: TRBJ2-3
V gene: TRBV6-6
clone size: once
D gene: TRBD2
CDR3 DNA: TGTGCCAGCACGCCTAGCGGGGAAGATACGCAGTATTTT
CDR3 protein: CASTPSGEDTQYF

J gene: TRBJ2-3
V gene: TRBV5-1
clone size: -
D gene: TRBD1
CDR3 DNA: TGCGCCAGCAGCACCCGACAGGGCCCAGATACGCAGTATTTT
CDR3 protein: CASSTRQGPDTQYF

J gene: TRBJ2-3
V gene: TRBV9
clone size: -
D gene: -
CDR3 DNA: TGTGCCAGCAGCGTGGGCGGGATCACAGATACGCAGTATTTT
CDR3 protein: CASSVGGITDTQYF

J gene: TRBJ1-5
V gene: TRBV28
clone size: -
D gene: -
CDR3 DNA: TGTGCCAGCAGTCCACTTTCCCCGCGACAGGCTAATCAGCCCCAGCATTTT
CDR3 protein: CASSPLSPRQANQPQHF

J gene: TRBJ2-2
V gene: TRBV27
clone size: -
D gene: TRBD2
CDR3 DNA: TGTGCCAGCAGTCTTTTAGCGGGGGGGCAGAACGGGGAGCTGTTTTTT
CDR3 protein: CASSLLAGGQNGELFF

J gene: TRBJ2-3
V gene: TRBV19
clone size: -
D gene: -
CDR3 DNA: TGTGCCAGTAGTATAGAGGGACTAGGGGGCGATACGCAGTATTTT
CDR3 protein: CASSIEGLGGDTQYF

J gene: TRBJ2-3
V gene: TRBV7-2
clone size: -
D gene: -
CDR3 DNA: TGTGCCAGCAGCTTATACGGAGCGGGCACTAGCACAGATACGCAGTATTTT
CDR3 protein: CASSLYGAGTSTDTQYF

J gene: TRBJ2-1
V gene: TRBV4-2
clone size: -
D gene: -
CDR3 DNA: TGTGCCAGCAGCCGAGATCTTGCAGCGGTAGAGTTCTTC
CDR3 protein: CASSRDLAAVEFF

J gene: TRBJ2-3
V gene: TRBV5-1
clone size: once
D gene: -
CDR3 DNA: TGCGCCAGCAGCTTGGAGCCCTCGGGGCAGGCCGATACGCAGTATTTT
CDR3 protein: CASSLEPSGQADTQYF

J gene: TRBJ2-1
V gene: TRBV11-2
clone size: -
D gene: -
CDR3 DNA: TGTGCCAGCAGCCCAACACGGAGCTCCTACAATGAGCAGTTCTTC
CDR3 protein: CASSPTRSSYNEQFF

J gene: TRBJ2-7
V gene: TRBV11-1
clone size: -
D gene: -
CDR3 DNA: TGTGCCAGCAGCTTAGCGGACGGCTACGAGCAGTACTTC
CDR3 protein: CASSLADGYEQYF

J gene: TRBJ1-5
V gene: TRBV4-2
clone size: -
D gene: -
CDR3 DNA: TGTGCCAGCAGCCAAGAAGGTACAGGGAATAGCAATCAGCCCCAGCATTTT
CDR3 protein: CASSQEGTGNSNQPQHF

J gene: TRBJ2-1
V gene: TRBV4-2
clone size: -
D gene: -
CDR3 DNA: TGTGCCAGCAGCCAAGGAGGCTCCTACAATGAGCAGTTCTTC
CDR3 protein: CASSQGGSYNEQFF

J gene: TRBJ1-1
V gene: TRBV5-1
clone size: -
D gene: -
CDR3 DNA: TGCGCCAGCAGCTTGGACAGCATGAACACTGAAGCTTTCTTT
CDR3 protein: CASSLDSMNTEAFF

J gene: TRBJ2-3
V gene: TRBV5-1
clone size: -
D gene: -
CDR3 DNA: TGCGCCAGCAGCTTGGGGCAGGGCGCAGATACGCAGTATTTT
CDR3 protein: CASSLGQGADTQYF

J gene: TRBJ2-7
V gene: TRBV9
clone size: -
D gene: TRBD2
CDR3 DNA: TGTGCCAGCAGCGTAGTTTCCAGCGGGAGGTGTGACGAGCAGTACTTC
CDR3 protein: CASSVVSSGRCDEQYF

J gene: TRBJ2-5
V gene: TRBV5-1
clone size: once
D gene: -
CDR3 DNA: TGCGCCAGCAAAGACCGGAGGGAGACCCAGTACTTC
CDR3 protein: CASKDRRETQYF

J gene: TRBJ2-1
V gene: TRBV6-5
clone size: -
D gene: TRBD1
CDR3 DNA: TGTGCCAGCAGTACGGGACAGGTGACCTACAATGAGCAGTTCTTC
CDR3 protein: CASSTGQVTYNEQFF

J gene: TRBJ2-7
V gene: TRBV5-1
clone size: once
D gene: -
CDR3 DNA: TGCGCCAGCAGCTTGGAAACTACCTACGAGCAGTACTTC
CDR3 protein: CASSLETTYEQYF

J gene: TRBJ1-3
V gene: TRBV6-4
clone size: -
D gene: -
CDR3 DNA: TGTGCCAGCAGTGGGGGGGACGCAATCTCTGGAAACACCATATATTTT
CDR3 protein: CASSGGDAISGNTIYF

J gene: TRBJ2-2
V gene: TRBV5-6
clone size: -
D gene: TRBD2
CDR3 DNA: TGTGCCAGCAGCTTCATTGGGACTAGAGGTTCCGGGGAGCTGTTTTTT
CDR3 protein: CASSFIGTRGSGELFF

J gene: TRBJ2-5
V gene: TRBV2
clone size: -
D gene: -
CDR3 DNA: TGTGCCAGCAGGGGGGAAGCGGAGACCCAGTACTTC
CDR3 protein: CASRGEAETQYF